This T cell receptor (beta chain) came from a study of blood T cell repertoires in COVID-19. Study at large: T cells, B-cell-depleted T cells, or PBMCs provided the cDNA or gDNA that served as material.

Original processing notes: The assay estimated nucleated cells by amplifying reference gene primers. The table came from immunoSEQ multiplex PCR; TCRdb's copy has only in-frame clones and leaves some out. V, J and clone size reflect that table, while D and trimming were determined from the DNA. The sample yields about 130,000 clones, under 90% seen once. J was trimmed by 10 bases and V by 6 bases; bases with no gene match: 9. The CDR3 covers 14 residues. The germline V gene encodes CDR1 MDHEN and CDR2 SYDVKM. The genes are TRBV28 and TRBJ1-6; TRBD1 agrees at 7 bases. Specimen: peripheral blood. This clonotype originated in an older woman with active or convalescent COVID-19. The CDR3 DNA sequence: TGTGCCAGCAGGTCTACAGGGGACCGATCACCCCTCCACTTT. This codes for CASRSTGDRSPLHF. Supplemented by reference TRBV28 and TRBJ1-6, the full variable domain reads DVKVTQSSRYLVKRTGEKVFLECVQDMDHENMFWYRQDPGLGLRLIYFSYDVKMKEKGDIPEGYSVSREKKERFSLILESASTNQTSMYLCASRSTGDRSPLHFGNGTRLTVT.